The 19 T cell receptor beta chains listed next were all sequenced from one sample in a study of OX40 agonist ivuxolimab in advanced cancers. The protocol was immunoSEQ multiplex PCR, while the TCRdb copy is restricted to in-frame clones and leaves out a portion. Of tens of thousands of clones in the sample, roughly 90% were seen once. The starting material was CD4+ or CD8+ T cells sorted from blood, obtained in a trial of the OX40 agonist ivuxolimab. The receptors stem from an adult with an advanced solid tumor such as melanoma, head and neck, liver or kidney cancer.

The genes are TRBV29-1 and TRBJ1-1, with D maybe TRBD1 (6 bases). Looked up from germline, CDR1 is SQVTM and CDR2 is ANQGSEA. Trimming left V 6 bases short and J 1 base short, with 15 bases between. The CDR3 covers 14 residues. The CDR3 DNA sequence: TGCAGCGTCGGCGATGGGACACAGAACACTGAAGCTTTCTTT. This gives the protein CSVGDGTQNTEAFF. Full variable domain (remainder filled in from reference TRBV29-1 and TRBJ1-1): SAVISQKPSRDICQRGTSLTIQCQVDSQVTMMFWYRQQPGQSLTLIATANQGSEATYESGFVIDKFPISRPNLTFSTLTVSNMSPEDSSIYLCSVGDGTQNTEAFFGQGTRLTVV.

This chain uses TRBV19 with TRBJ2-5, with a possible D match to TRBD2 (6 bases). V lost 5 bases to trimming and J lost 0 bases, with 13 bases between them. Looked up from germline, CDR1 is LNHDA and CDR2 is SQIVND (reference sequence). CDR3 size: 15 residues. The CDR3 DNA is TGTGCCAGTAGTTTCTCCGGGACTTACCAAGAGACCCAGTACTTC. Its translation is CASSFSGTYQETQYF. The full variable domain, with the rest looked up from reference TRBV19 and TRBJ2-5, is DGGITQSPKYLFRKEGQNVTLSCEQNLNHDAMYWYRQDPGQGLRLIYYSQIVNDFQKGDIAEGYSVSREKKESFPLTVTSAQKNPTAFYLCASSFSGTYQETQYFGPGTRLLVL.

V is TRBV2 and J is TRBJ2-5, with D unresolved. The germline V gene has CDR1 SNHLY and CDR2 FYNNEI. V was trimmed by 6 bases and J by 2 bases, leaving 7 bases between them. CDR3 length: 12 residues. CDR3: CASSPRQETQYF. The DNA for the CDR3 is TGTGCCAGCAGCCCCAGGCAAGAGACCCAGTACTTC. The complete variable domain, with remaining parts taken from reference TRBV2 and TRBJ2-5, reads EPEVTQTPSHQVTQMGQEVILRCVPISNHLYFYWYRQILGQKVEFLVSFYNNEISEKSEIFDDQFSVERPDGSNFTLKIRSTKLEDSAMYFCASSPRQETQYFGPGTRLLVL.

The rearrangement uses TRBV5-1 and TRBJ1-4; D remains ambiguous. The ends were cut back, 5 bases at V and 5 bases at J, with 10 bases in the middle. This CDR3 spans 13 amino acids. Germline V gene sequence: CDR1 SGHRS, CDR2 YFSETQ. The CDR3 sequence: CASRLGRNEKLFF. The CDR3 coding sequence is TGCGCCAGCAGGCTCGGAAGAAATGAAAAACTGTTTTTT.

The gene calls are TRBV10-3 and TRBJ2-5, with 9 bases identical to TRBD2. The CDR3 has 10 residues. V gave up 6 bases and J gave up 13 bases; unmatched junction bases: 3. In germline, CDR1 is ENHRY, CDR2 SYGVKD. The CDR3 DNA follows: TGTGCCATCAGCGGGACTAGCCCGTACTTC. Encoded protein: CAISGTSPYF.

The chain couples TRBV7-9 to TRBJ2-7; D is uncertain. V was trimmed by 5 bases and J by 3 bases, leaving 14 bases between them. This CDR3 comprises 14 residues. Germline values: CDR1 SEHNR, CDR2 FQNEAQ (reference sequence). In DNA form, the CDR3 reads TGTGCCAGCAGCCCCCCCAACAGAGGCTACGAGCAGTACTTC. Protein sequence: CASSPPNRGYEQYF.

The chain is built from TRBV6-5 and TRBJ2-5; 7 bases line up with TRBD2. Germline V gene data show CDR1 as MNHEY and CDR2 as SVGAGI. V shed 6 bases, J shed 0 bases, and the junction held 1 base outside the gene matches. This CDR3 has 13 residues. This CDR3 is CASRRGNQETQYF. Written as DNA, the CDR3 is TGTGCCAGCAGGCGGGGGAACCAAGAGACCCAGTACTTC.

This CDR3 is CASSGGSLGYSNQPQHF. The DNA for the CDR3 is TGTGCCAGCAGTGGGGGCTCCTTGGGGTATAGCAATCAGCCCCAGCATTTT. The V and J genes are TRBV6-1 and TRBJ1-5; D is possibly TRBD1 (5 bases). The CDR3 runs to 17 residues. The ends were cut back, 4 bases at V and 0 bases at J, with 16 bases in the middle. The V gene's germline CDR1 is MNHNS and CDR2 SASEGT.

The chain employs TRBV7-9 and TRBJ2-5, with D perhaps matching TRBD2 (5 bases). The CDR3 is 13 residues long. V gave up 5 bases and J gave up 4 bases, with 11 bases separating them. CDR1 and CDR2 from the germline V gene are SEHNR and FQNEAQ (reference sequence). The CDR3 loop is CASSPGLGETQYF. The CDR3 coding sequence is TGTGCCAGCAGCCCGGGGTTGGGAGAGACCCAGTACTTC. Supplemented by reference TRBV7-9 and TRBJ2-5, the full variable domain reads DTGVSQNPRHKITKRGQNVTFRCDPISEHNRLYWYRQTLGQGPEFLTYFQNEAQLEKSRLLSDRFSAERPKGSFSTLEIQRTEQGDSAMYLCASSPGLGETQYFGPGTRLLVL.

The V gene is TRBV5-1, the J gene TRBJ2-7; 9 nucleotides align to TRBD1. This CDR3 comprises 14 residues. V lost 2 bases and J lost 6; bases outside the gene matches: 6. Germline V gene lookup returns CDR1 SGHRS and CDR2 YFSETQ. DNA of the CDR3: TGCGCCAGCAGCTTCACAGGGGGCGGGCTCGAGCAGTACTTC. This gives the protein CASSFTGGGLEQYF.

The chain combines TRBV5-3 with TRBJ2-5; tentative D call: TRBD1 (7 bases). TRBV5-3 is an ORF; its function is uncertain. With 5 bases removed from V and 3 bases from J, the gap between germline ends came to 20 bases. The CDR3 contains 16 residues. The CDR3 spells CARRWAGQSCEETQYF. For the CDR3, the DNA is TGTGCCAGAAGGTGGGCGGGACAGAGTTGTGAAGAGACCCAGTACTTC.

The genes are TRBV27 and TRBJ2-1, with 7 bases fitting TRBD2. Germline V gene data show CDR1 as MNHEY and CDR2 as SMNVEV (reference sequence). CDR3 length: 14 amino acids. Trimming removed 7 bases from V and 3 bases from J; junction bases left unmatched: 6. CDR3 bases: TGTGCCAGCAAGGCGGGAGACCTCTACAATGAGCAGTTCTTC. Residues: CASKAGDLYNEQFF.

The CDR3 loop reads CASSPRQKAYEQYF. The CDR3, as DNA: TGTGCCAGCAGCCCCCGACAGAAAGCCTACGAGCAGTACTTC. V is TRBV11-2 and J is TRBJ2-7, with D possibly matching TRBD1 (5 bases). The V end was cut by 5 bases, the J end by 2 bases, with 13 bases between. This CDR3 is 14 amino acids long. Germline CDR1 is SGHAT and CDR2 is FQNNGV.

Details on this clone: This specimen includes other DNA sequences encoding the same CDR3. The chain uses TRBV13 and TRBJ2-5, with D possibly being TRBD1 (6 bases). The CDR3 runs 13 residues. The germline gives CDR1 PRHDT, CDR2 FYEKMQ (reference sequence). V lost 4 bases and J 5 bases, leaving 11 bases between the germline ends. CDR3 DNA: TGTGCCAGCAGCTCAGGGGTTCGGGAGACCCAGTACTTC. Its protein product is CASSSGVRETQYF.

This rearrangement joins TRBV19 to TRBJ1-5, with D unresolved. The ends were cut back, 1 base at V and 7 bases at J, with 5 bases in the middle. Germline assignment: CDR1 LNHDA and CDR2 SQIVND (reference sequence). This CDR3 is 12 amino acids long. The DNA for the CDR3 is TGTGCCAGTAGTATAGGGTCCCAGCCCCAGCATTTT. Its protein product is CASSIGSQPQHF.

The J gene is TRBJ2-1, the V gene TRBV7-9, with a tentative D call TRBD2 (6 bases). The CDR3 is 12 residues long. The V end was cut by 4 bases, the J end by 10 bases, with 11 bases between. The germline V gene has CDR1 SEHNR and CDR2 FQNEAQ (reference sequence). The CDR3 nucleotides read TGTGCCAGCAGCTCTTGGACTACCGAGCAGTTCTTC. Residues: CASSSWTTEQFF.

Only one count was recorded for this clone. V and J are TRBV15 and TRBJ2-7; TRBD1 or TRBD2 may be the D gene (6 bases each). The CDR3 runs 14 residues. V was pared by 4 bases and J by 4 bases, with 14 bases between. Germline-derived CDR1 and CDR2 are LNHNV and YYDKDF (reference sequence). The CDR3 sequence: CATSTAGEEYEQYF. The CDR3 DNA is TGTGCCACCAGCACAGCAGGGGAGGAGTACGAGCAGTACTTC.

The genes are TRBV12-1 and TRBJ2-2; the DNA was not used to check the table's D call, TRBD2. TRBV12-1 is an annotated pseudogene. This CDR3 region has 18 residues. CDR3 in DNA: TGTGCCAGCAGCTTTGTTGATGTCTCGGGAGGGCGTTCCGGGGAGCTGTTTTTT. As protein: CASSFVDVSGGRSGELFF.

This chain links TRBV7-2 with TRBJ2-3; 9 nucleotides line up with TRBD2. V dropped 6 bases and J dropped 2; count of bases not matched to a gene: 6. Germline loops: CDR1 SGHTA, CDR2 FQGNSA. This CDR3 has 15 amino acids. The CDR3 coding sequence is TGTGCCAGCAGGGGCGGGAGGGCCCTCACAGATACGCAGTATTTT. It specifies CASRGGRALTDTQYF.